The rows below give T cell receptor beta chains drawn from one sample of a study of blood T cell repertoires in COVID-19. Clones were sequenced by immunoSEQ multiplex PCR, and TCRdb holds only the in-frame ones, with some missing. This sample yields about 520,000 clones, of which approximately 83% are seen a single time; approximately 3% belongs to the top ten. Material: peripheral blood. These receptor sequences come from a human donor in a cohort sampled during active COVID-19. CDR3s include the opening cysteine and the closing phenylalanine or tryptophan. The order of the fields is CDR3 DNA, CDR3 protein, D gene, V gene, clone size, J gene. D genes are given only for firm matches. Size is omitted from some rows. Given values are once, few, many or a class for expanded clones.

DNA: TGTGCCAGCAGTTACCAGTTTTGGCCAGATACGCAGTATTTT; CDR3: CASSYQFWPDTQYF; D: -; V: TRBV6-2/TRBV6-3; size: -; J: TRBJ2-3
DNA: TGCGCCAGCAGCCAAGATCTTTTCGGGGGATATAGCAATCAGCCCCAGCATTTT; CDR3: CASSQDLFGGYSNQPQHF; D: -; V: TRBV4-1; size: -; J: TRBJ1-5
DNA: TGTGCCATCAGCGGACTAGCGGGAGTAAATGAGCAGTTCTTC; CDR3: CAISGLAGVNEQFF; D: TRBD2; V: TRBV10-3; size: -; J: TRBJ2-1
DNA: TGTGCCAGCAGACTAGCGGGAGGGCAAGAGACCCAGTACTTC; CDR3: CASRLAGGQETQYF; D: TRBD2; V: TRBV3-1/TRBV3-2; size: -; J: TRBJ2-5
DNA: TGTGCCAGCAGTTTGACAGGGGGAAGCACAGATACGCAGTATTTT; CDR3: CASSLTGGSTDTQYF; D: TRBD1; V: TRBV27; size: -; J: TRBJ2-3
DNA: TGTGCTAGCAGCCCTGACAGGGACAACGAGCAGTACTTC; CDR3: CASSPDRDNEQYF; D: TRBD1; V: TRBV7-7; size: -; J: TRBJ2-7
DNA: TGTGCCAGCAGTCGGACAGGGAGCACTGAAGCTTTCTTT; CDR3: CASSRTGSTEAFF; D: TRBD1; V: TRBV28; size: few; J: TRBJ1-1
DNA: TGTGCCAGCAGTTACAGACCGGGACAGGGGGCCGACACCATATATTTT; CDR3: CASSYRPGQGADTIYF; D: TRBD1; V: TRBV6-5; size: -; J: TRBJ1-3
DNA: TGTGCCAGCAGCCGAGCGGGTTCCGAGACCCAGTACTTC; CDR3: CASSRAGSETQYF; D: -; V: TRBV7-9; size: -; J: TRBJ2-5
DNA: TGTGCCTGGAGTGAGCAGGGCCTTGGTGGCTACACCTTC; CDR3: CAWSEQGLGGYTF; D: -; V: TRBV30; size: -; J: TRBJ1-2
DNA: TGTGCCAGCAGCTCAAAAACAGGGGGCCTATACGGGGAGCTGTTTTTT; CDR3: CASSSKTGGLYGELFF; D: TRBD1; V: TRBV5-4; size: -; J: TRBJ2-2
DNA: TGTGCCAGCAGCATGACAGGGGAGGGCACTGAAGCTTTCTTT; CDR3: CASSMTGEGTEAFF; D: TRBD1; V: TRBV7-9; size: once; J: TRBJ1-1
DNA: TGTGCCAGCAGCTTCACCCCGGGGGGGGGCACTGAAGCTTTCTTT; CDR3: CASSFTPGGGTEAFF; D: -; V: TRBV9; size: -; J: TRBJ1-1